These 31 T cell receptor beta chains were sequenced from one sample in a study of T cell responses to AZD1222 COVID-19 vaccine (dated by TCRdb to the early 2020s). Per the publication, the time point label means: baseline before first vaccination. Interpreted using the paper, the treatment or condition label stands for: meningococcal conjugate vaccine given as trial control. The library was generated by the immunoSEQ multiplex PCR assay. TCRdb took over this immuneACCESS table, retaining in-frame rearrangements with V and J assigned. Such tables are incomplete; in checked studies, under half of the missing clones stem from an unresolved V gene, and the remainder is unexplained. This sample has around 110,000 clones in its table, and 80% to 90% of those were observed once. The ten top clones hold roughly 3.9% of the sample. The source was peripheral blood, collected on day 0 of MenACWY control vaccination. The receptors shown here come from an adult in good health.

V is TRBV12-3 or TRBV12-4 and J is TRBJ1-5; a weak D match, TRBD1 (5 bases). There are 13 residues in the CDR3. V shed 6 bases and J shed 2 bases, with 8 bases lying between them. The CDR3 nucleotides are TGTGCCAGCAGCGGACATCGCAATCAGCCCCAGCATTTT. This translates into CASSGHRNQPQHF.

In this sample, this clone turned up a few times. This chain joins TRBV2 and TRBJ2-2, with 9 bases aligning to TRBD2. V trimming: 5 bases; J trimming: 6 bases; junction bases outside the gene matches: 4. Germline-derived CDR1 and CDR2 are SNHLY and FYNNEI. This CDR3 has 14 residues. The CDR3 DNA reads as TGTGCCAGCAGTCTAGCGGGGCTCCCCGGGGAGCTGTTTTTT. Its protein product is CASSLAGLPGELFF.

The CDR3 here is CAIRTSGGEAEQYF. The CDR3 nucleotides are TGTGCCATCAGGACTAGCGGGGGAGAGGCCGAGCAGTACTTC. V usage is TRBV10-3 and J usage is TRBJ2-7; TRBD2 agrees at 12 bases. Germline V gene data show CDR1 as ENHRY and CDR2 as SYGVKD. V gave up 6 bases and J gave up 6 bases; unmatched junction bases: 6. There are 14 residues in the CDR3.

The V call is TRBV4-3, the J call TRBJ1-5, with TRBD1 as a possible D gene (5 bases). This CDR3 has 15 residues. Germline V gene sequence: CDR1 LGHNA, CDR2 YSLEER. V was cut by 2 bases and J by 6 bases, with 14 bases left in between. The DNA of the CDR3 is TGCGCCAGCAGCCAATTAGGACATGGGGGTCAGCCCCAGCATTTT. Its translation: CASSQLGHGGQPQHF.

The rearrangement uses TRBV7-3 and TRBJ2-1; D is undetermined. The V and J ends lost 5 bases and 9 bases respectively, with 11 bases between them. Germline V gene sequence: CDR1 SGHTA, CDR2 FQGTGA. The CDR3 is 12 residues long. The CDR3 sequence: CASSPDGSEQFF. The CDR3, as DNA: TGTGCCAGCAGCCCGGACGGATCTGAGCAGTTCTTC.

The CDR3 loop is CATSRVNRGNEQFF. The CDR3 coding sequence is TGTGCCACCAGCAGAGTGAACAGGGGCAATGAGCAGTTCTTC. J is TRBJ2-1 and V is TRBV15, with 7 bases that match TRBD1. CDR3 length: 14 amino acids. CDR1 is LNHNV, CDR2 YYDKDF, per germline (reference sequence). The ends lost 1 base at V and 6 bases at J; junction bases unmatched: 3.

This chain links TRBV7-3 with TRBJ1-4; the D is unclear. V lost 5 bases and J 5 bases, leaving 9 bases between the germline ends. Germline CDR1 and CDR2: SGHTA and FQGTGA. This CDR3 is built from 13 residues. The CDR3 spells CASSRGLNEKLFF. The CDR3 DNA is TGTGCCAGCAGCCGTGGATTGAATGAAAAACTGTTTTTT.

This rearrangement joins TRBV7-2 to TRBJ2-5; TRBD2 matches 7 bases. V shed 5 bases and J 4 bases; nucleotides not matched to a gene: 10. Germline V gives CDR1 SGHTA, CDR2 FQGNSA. The CDR3 is made up of 15 amino acids. The CDR3 DNA reads TGTGCCAGCAGCCCGGGATATGCGGGGGTAGAGACCCAGTACTTC. Amino acid sequence: CASSPGYAGVETQYF.

V gene TRBV2 combines with J gene TRBJ2-3; TRBD2 agrees at 12 bases. V shed 6 bases, J shed 5 bases, and the junction held 6 bases outside the gene matches. The CDR3 spans 15 residues. Germline CDR1 SNHLY, CDR2 FYNNEI. Here the CDR3 reads CASRELAGGEDTQYF. DNA for the CDR3: TGTGCCAGCAGGGAACTAGCGGGGGGCGAAGATACGCAGTATTTT.

The chain recombines TRBV18 with TRBJ2-1; D gene uncertain. This CDR3 spans 16 amino acids. V was cut by 3 bases and J by 3 bases, with 15 bases left in between. Germline values: CDR1 KGHSH, CDR2 LQKENI. CDR3 DNA sequence: TGTGCCAGCTCACCCTTGGATGTGGGTCTCTACAATGAGCAGTTCTTC. It is translated as CASSPLDVGLYNEQFF.

The V call is TRBV2, the J call TRBJ1-6, with TRBD1 as a possible D gene (6 bases). Trimming removed 4 bases at V and 0 bases at J, with 7 bases between. This CDR3 is built from 15 residues. Germline CDR1 and CDR2: SNHLY and FYNNEI. The CDR3 sequence is CASSGGASYNSPLHF. DNA for the CDR3: TGTGCCAGCAGTGGGGGGGCCTCCTATAATTCACCCCTCCACTTT.

This chain uses TRBV7-2 with TRBJ2-5; D may be TRBD1 or TRBD2 (5 bases each). Trimming took off 10 bases at V and 5 bases at J, with 11 bases between the two ends. This CDR3 is built from 11 residues. Looked up from germline, CDR1 is SGHTA and CDR2 is FQGNSA. The CDR3 bases are TGTGCCACCGGGGCTTTGGAGACCCAGTACTTC. As protein: CATGALETQYF.

The rearrangement joins TRBV19 to TRBJ1-2; maybe TRBD1 (6 bases). From germline, CDR1 is LNHDA and CDR2 SQIVND (reference sequence). This CDR3 is 14 amino acids long. V lost 4 bases to trimming and J lost 1 base, with 10 bases between them. As DNA, the CDR3 is TGTGCCAGTAGTAACTGGACAGTTAACTATGGCTACACCTTC. This gives the protein CASSNWTVNYGYTF.

CDR3 protein: CASSYPRQGLTWNSPLHF. Here the CDR3 DNA reads TGTGCCAGCAGTTACCCCAGACAGGGGCTGACTTGGAATTCACCCCTCCACTTT. J is TRBJ1-6 and V is TRBV6-2 or TRBV6-3, with 8 bases aligning to TRBD1. This CDR3 has 18 residues. In germline, CDR1 is MNHEY, CDR2 SVGEGT. Trimming removed 2 bases from V and 7 bases from J; junction bases left unmatched: 13.

This rearrangement joins TRBV5-1 to TRBJ1-6; TRBD1 matches 12 bases. There are 16 residues in the CDR3. Germline values: CDR1 SGHRS, CDR2 YFSETQ. V trimming: 0 bases; J trimming: 7 bases; junction bases outside the gene matches: 2. The CDR3 coding sequence is TGCGCCAGCAGCTTGGGGGACAGGGGGCGAAATTCACCCCTCCACTTT. Translation gives CASSLGDRGRNSPLHF.

This clone was observed once. The chain's CDR3 is CASSFSSYNEQFF. CDR3 nucleotides: TGTGCCAGCAGTTTCAGTTCCTACAATGAGCAGTTCTTC. V and J are TRBV27 and TRBJ2-1; D gene unclear. From germline, CDR1 is MNHEY and CDR2 SMNVEV (reference sequence). V lost 3 bases, J lost 1 base, and 4 bases lay in between. CDR3 length equals 13 residues.

V and J are TRBV6-5 and TRBJ1-4; D is perhaps TRBD1 (6 bases). Germline V lookup: CDR1 MNHEY, CDR2 SVGAGI. V dropped 0 bases and J dropped 8 bases, with 10 bases sitting between them. The CDR3 consists of 14 residues. The CDR3 sequence: CASSYSGGGEKLFF. Written as DNA, the CDR3 is TGTGCCAGCAGTTACTCTGGGGGGGGCGAAAAACTGTTTTTT.

The CDR3 nucleotides read TGTGCCAGCAGCGCTCCGGGACAGCCCTACAATGAGCAGTTCTTC. Its translation is CASSAPGQPYNEQFF. V is TRBV9 and J is TRBJ2-1; 7 bases line up with TRBD1. The germline gives CDR1 SGDLS, CDR2 YYNGEE. The J segment lost 2 bases and the V segment lost 3 bases, leaving 5 bases of the junction unmatched. This CDR3 contains 15 residues.

In this sample, this clone turned up once. The CDR3 nucleotides read TGTGCCAGCTCACCCGGGACATCTCAAATCAATCAGCCCCAGCATTTT. Its translation: CASSPGTSQINQPQHF. The gene calls are TRBV18 and TRBJ1-5, with D possibly matching TRBD1 (6 bases). Trimming shortened V by 3 bases and J by 3 bases, and 15 bases separated the two germline ends. The CDR3 runs to 16 residues. Germline V lookup: CDR1 KGHSH, CDR2 LQKENI.

V usage is TRBV9 and J usage is TRBJ2-5, with a possible D match to TRBD1 (6 bases). Trimming removed 1 base from V and 5 bases from J, with 9 bases in between. Germline V gene sequence: CDR1 SGDLS, CDR2 YYNGEE. This CDR3 has 13 amino acids. The CDR3 DNA reads as TGTGCCAGCAGCGTACAGGGGACGGAGACCCAGTACTTC. Translating gives CASSVQGTETQYF.

The chain links TRBV3-1 (or the pseudogene TRBV3-2) to TRBJ1-5; 8 bases map to TRBD1. Trimming removed 4 bases from V and 4 bases from J; junction bases left unmatched: 0. The CDR3 loop spans 13 amino acids. The germline gives CDR1 LGHDT, CDR2 YNNKEL (reference sequence). The CDR3 is CASSRQGNQPQHF. CDR3 DNA: TGTGCCAGCAGCCGACAGGGGAATCAGCCCCAGCATTTT.

The genes are TRBV24-1 and TRBJ2-1; D is undetermined. V lost 4 bases and J 0 bases, leaving 12 bases between the germline ends. This CDR3 has 16 amino acids. The germline CDR1 and CDR2 sequences are KGHDR and SFDVKD. CDR3 DNA: TGTGCCACCAGTGACCGGACGCTTCGCTCCTACAATGAGCAGTTCTTC. Translating it yields CATSDRTLRSYNEQFF.

V and J are TRBV6-2 or TRBV6-3 and TRBJ1-5; D unresolved. Trimming took 5 bases from V and 0 from J, leaving 14 bases between them. The length of the CDR3 is 16 residues. The germline V gene has CDR1 MNHEY and CDR2 SVGEGT. CDR3 sequence: CASSKLRLDSNQPQHF. As DNA, the CDR3 is TGTGCCAGCAGTAAACTCCGCCTAGATAGCAATCAGCCCCAGCATTTT.

The rearrangement joins TRBV6-2 or TRBV6-3 to TRBJ2-5; the D is unclear. This CDR3 is 15 amino acids long. With 0 bases removed from V and 5 bases from J, the gap between germline ends came to 13 bases. Germline V gene lookup returns CDR1 MNHEY and CDR2 SVGEGT. This chain's CDR3 is CASSYSSVAGETQYF. As DNA, the CDR3 is TGTGCCAGCAGTTACTCGTCGGTAGCCGGGGAGACCCAGTACTTC.

The CDR3 coding sequence is TGTGCCAGCAGCTTGATGACAGATGAAGCTTTCTTT. Its translation is CASSLMTDEAFF. The chain couples TRBV5-4 to TRBJ1-1; a weak D match, TRBD1 (5 bases). Trimming pared 1 base from V and 7 bases from J, leaving 8 bases between. From germline, CDR1 is SGHNT and CDR2 YYREEE (reference sequence). The CDR3 contains 12 residues.

The chain combines TRBV6-5 with TRBJ2-5; 11 bases match TRBD1. The CDR3 extends over 15 amino acids. V trimming: 7 bases; J trimming: 2 bases; junction bases outside the gene matches: 6. Germline loops: CDR1 MNHEY, CDR2 SVGAGI. The CDR3, as DNA: TGTGCCAGCACTCGGACAGGGGGCCTACAAGAGACCCAGTACTTC. It specifies CASTRTGGLQETQYF.

The rearrangement links TRBV15 to TRBJ2-1; 8 bases map to TRBD1. The CDR3 spans 15 residues. Germline V gives CDR1 LNHNV, CDR2 YYDKDF (reference sequence). V lost 1 base and J lost 6; bases outside the gene matches: 5. Here the CDR3 reads CATSRAGTGINEQFF. In DNA form, the CDR3 reads TGTGCCACCAGCAGAGCAGGGACAGGAATCAATGAGCAGTTCTTC.

V usage is TRBV7-6 and J usage is TRBJ2-3; 9 nucleotides align to TRBD2. The CDR3 sequence is 18 residues long. The V segment lost 5 bases and the J segment 6 bases; nucleotides outside the gene matches: 18. CDR1 SGHVS and CDR2 FNYEAQ come from the germline V gene. CDR3 coding DNA: TGTGCCAGCAGCCACCCGAAGGGACTAGCCACTCAAGTCGATACGCAGTATTTT. Protein product: CASSHPKGLATQVDTQYF.

This sequence joins TRBV4-1 and TRBJ1-2; no reliable D call. Germline CDR1 reads MGHRA; CDR2 reads YSYEKL. This CDR3 spans 14 amino acids. Trimming stripped 2 bases from V and 2 bases from J, with 9 bases between. The CDR3 loop is CASSQIGQNYGYTF. In DNA form, the CDR3 reads TGCGCCAGCAGCCAAATTGGTCAGAACTATGGCTACACCTTC.

The chain links TRBV11-2 to TRBJ2-7, with TRBD1 matching over 11 bases. The CDR3 is made up of 14 amino acids. The trim removed 4 bases at V and 5 bases at J, leaving 4 bases unmatched. From germline, CDR1 is SGHAT and CDR2 FQNNGV. The CDR3: CASSSRTGGHEQYF. CDR3 nucleotide sequence: TGTGCCAGCAGCTCCCGGACAGGGGGCCACGAGCAGTACTTC. The variable domain in full, completed from reference TRBV11-2 and TRBJ2-7, reads EAGVAQSPRYKIIEKRQSVAFWCNPISGHATLYWYQQILGQGPKLLIQFQNNGVVDDSQLPKDRFSAERLKGVDSTLKIQPAKLEDSAVYLCASSSRTGGHEQYFGPGTRLTVT.

The V call is TRBV9, the J call TRBJ1-6, with unresolved D. Between the trimmed V and J ends, which lost 0 bases and 10 bases, there was a span of 14 bases. The CDR3 sequence is 15 residues long. CDR1 is SGDLS, CDR2 YYNGEE, per germline. Written as DNA, the CDR3 is TGTGCCAGCAGCGTAGATGGGAATATGAGGTCACCCCTCCACTTT. Protein: CASSVDGNMRSPLHF.